The 18 T cell receptor beta chains presented below share a single source sample, sequenced in a study of T cell clones after liver transplantation. Data came from immunoSEQ multiplex PCR; TCRdb stores just in-frame clones and leaves some out. The profile covers tens of thousands of clones, with about two thirds appearing a single time and 15% taken by the ten largest. This sample comprised CD4+ T cells from blood, obtained before liver transplant. These receptors were taken from a human donor who received a liver transplant.

This chain connects TRBV7-2 to TRBJ2-7; D is perhaps TRBD1 (6 bases). Germline assignment: CDR1 SGHTA and CDR2 FQGNSA. The CDR3 totals 14 residues. Trimming removed 2 bases from V and 0 bases from J, with 8 bases in between. CDR3 bases: TGTGCCAGCAGCTTAACAGGGAGCTCCTACGAGCAGTACTTC. Amino acids: CASSLTGSSYEQYF.

The CDR3 sequence: CASSFQTSYEQYF. The CDR3, as DNA: TGTGCCAGTAGTTTCCAGACTTCCTACGAGCAGTACTTC. The rearrangement uses TRBV19 and TRBJ2-7; D is uncertain. The CDR3 spans 13 residues. Germline values: CDR1 LNHDA, CDR2 SQIVND (reference sequence). V lost 5 bases to trimming and J lost 1 base, with 9 bases between them.

The chain joins TRBV28 to TRBJ1-5; 8 bases line up with TRBD1. Per germline, CDR1 MDHEN and CDR2 SYDVKM. V lost 2 bases, J lost 9 bases, and 9 bases stayed unmatched. This CDR3 has 15 residues. The CDR3 here is CASSLLTQGVTPQHF. For the CDR3, the DNA is TGTGCCAGCAGTTTACTTACACAGGGGGTTACGCCCCAGCATTTT.

This chain joins TRBV27 and TRBJ1-1; tentative D call: TRBD1 (5 bases). This CDR3 comprises 13 residues. V was trimmed by 0 bases and J by 5 bases, leaving 7 bases between them. The germline V gene has CDR1 MNHEY and CDR2 SMNVEV (reference sequence). The CDR3 here is CASSLSRGTEAFF. CDR3 nucleotides: TGTGCCAGCAGTTTATCGCGGGGGACTGAAGCTTTCTTT.

The chain employs TRBV6-1 and TRBJ1-1; 7 bases are a match to TRBD1. Trimming at V came to 4 bases and at J to 5 bases, leaving 10 bases not matched to a gene. CDR1 MNHNS and CDR2 SASEGT come from the germline V gene. The CDR3 runs 15 residues. CDR3 region: CASSGRTGRRTEAFF. CDR3 coding DNA: TGTGCCAGCAGTGGCCGGACAGGTCGTCGGACTGAAGCTTTCTTT.

This clone turned up a few times. This rearrangement joins TRBV7-9 to TRBJ2-1, with D hard to call. Germline lookup yields CDR1 SEHNR and CDR2 FQNEAQ (reference sequence). This CDR3 spans 14 amino acids. Deletions cut 1 base from V and 7 bases from J, with 11 bases between. For the CDR3, the DNA is TGTGCCAGCAGCTTAGACCTAGTAGGTAATGAGCAGTTCTTC. Encoded protein: CASSLDLVGNEQFF.

This clone is a singleton in its sample. The chain recombines TRBV18 with TRBJ1-5; 7 nucleotides agree with TRBD1. Germline CDR1 reads KGHSH; CDR2 reads LQKENI. The CDR3 contains 14 residues. J lost 5 bases, V lost 0 bases, and 1 base had no gene match. The DNA of the CDR3 is TGTGCCAGCTCACCACCCACAGGGGATCAGCCCCAGCATTTT. This encodes CASSPPTGDQPQHF. Variable domain in full (rest from reference TRBV18 and TRBJ1-5): NAGVMQNPRHLVRRRGQEARLRCSPMKGHSHVYWYRQLPEEGLKFMVYLQKENIIDESGMPKERFSAEFPKEGPSILRIQQVVRGDSAAYFCASSPPTGDQPQHFGDGTRLSIL.

The chain uses TRBV14 and TRBJ2-7, with unresolved D. The CDR3 loop spans 15 amino acids. The germline V and J ends were trimmed by 1 base and 3 bases, with 13 bases remaining between them. The germline CDR1 and CDR2 sequences are SGHDN and FVKESK. CDR3 residues: CASSQGSHPGYEQYF. CDR3 coding DNA: TGTGCCAGCAGCCAAGGGAGCCACCCCGGCTACGAGCAGTACTTC.

To note about this clone: The sample has other DNA sequences that encode this CDR3 too. The chain couples TRBV29-1 to TRBJ1-2, with TRBD1 matching over 9 bases. This CDR3 is 11 amino acids long. V lost 7 bases and J lost 6; bases outside the gene matches: 3. Germline V lookup: CDR1 SQVTM, CDR2 ANQGSEA. The DNA of the CDR3 is TGCAGCGCAACAGGGGGCGATGGCTACACCTTC. It specifies CSATGGDGYTF.

The J gene is TRBJ2-5, the V gene TRBV4-2; 10 bases agree with TRBD2. The trim removed 0 bases at V and 5 bases at J, leaving 9 bases unmatched. CDR1 is LGHNA and CDR2 is YNFKEQ in the germline V gene. The length of the CDR3 is 17 residues. Here the CDR3 reads CASSQDEKRGGGETQYF. The CDR3 region has the DNA TGTGCCAGCAGCCAAGATGAGAAGCGGGGGGGCGGTGAGACCCAGTACTTC.

The rearrangement uses TRBV6-1 and TRBJ2-3; D possibly corresponds to TRBD1 (6 bases). This CDR3 spans 12 amino acids. The germline CDR1 and CDR2 sequences are MNHNS and SASEGT. Trimming cost V 6 bases and J 4 bases, with 8 bases left between them. Written as DNA, the CDR3 is TGTGCCAGCAGCAGGGGCCCAGATACGCAGTATTTT. Translating it yields CASSRGPDTQYF.

The chain uses TRBV9 and TRBJ2-7; TRBD1 matches 8 bases. After removal of 2 bases from V and 3 bases from J, the junction contained 4 bases not matched to a gene. This CDR3 is 14 amino acids long. The germline V gene encodes CDR1 SGDLS and CDR2 YYNGEE. The CDR3 bases are TGTGCCAGCAGCGTCCGGGACAGGTTCTACGAGCAGTACTTC. As protein: CASSVRDRFYEQYF.

The V call is TRBV6-6, the J call TRBJ1-3; D is undetermined. Germline-derived CDR1 and CDR2 are MNHNY and SVGAGI (reference sequence). The CDR3 runs 13 residues. The V gene lost 5 bases and the J gene lost 6 bases, with 11 bases spanning the gap. CDR3 in DNA: TGTGCCAGCAGTGTCCGAGGCGAAAACACCATATATTTT. It specifies CASSVRGENTIYF.

In this sample, this clone turned up once. V gene TRBV6-6 combines with J gene TRBJ1-1; D uncertain. With 5 bases removed from V and 11 bases from J, the gap between germline ends came to 18 bases. The CDR3 runs 13 residues. The V gene's germline CDR1 is MNHNY and CDR2 SVGAGI (reference sequence). The chain's CDR3 is CASSSGLSVVAFF. DNA of the CDR3: TGTGCCAGCAGTAGTGGACTCAGCGTCGTTGCTTTCTTT.

V gene TRBV18 combines with J gene TRBJ1-1; 8 positions match TRBD1. V was pared by 3 bases and J by 1 base, with 10 bases of the junction left unmatched. Germline V gene lookup returns CDR1 KGHSH and CDR2 LQKENI. The CDR3 runs 17 residues. In DNA, the CDR3 is TGTGCCAGCTCACCCCTATCCCACGGGACAGGGAACACTGAAGCTTTCTTT. It encodes CASSPLSHGTGNTEAFF. Together with reference TRBV18 and TRBJ1-1, the CDR3 gives the full variable domain: NAGVMQNPRHLVRRRGQEARLRCSPMKGHSHVYWYRQLPEEGLKFMVYLQKENIIDESGMPKERFSAEFPKEGPSILRIQQVVRGDSAAYFCASSPLSHGTGNTEAFFGQGTRLTVV.

This clone was counted only a few times. V gene TRBV5-1 combines with J gene TRBJ2-7, with 9 bases fitting TRBD1. V lost 1 base, J lost 5 bases, and 10 bases stayed unmatched. The germline V gene encodes CDR1 SGHRS and CDR2 YFSETQ. The CDR3 runs 16 residues. The CDR3 loop reads CASSLRLGTGSNEQYF. As DNA, the CDR3 is TGCGCCAGCAGCTTGCGTCTGGGGACAGGGTCAAACGAGCAGTACTTC.

This clone was detected many times. J is TRBJ1-1 and V is TRBV10-1, with TRBD1 matching over 7 bases. The CDR3 totals 14 residues. Germline values: CDR1 WNHNN, CDR2 SYGVQD (reference sequence). V lost 2 bases and J lost 5; bases outside the gene matches: 5. The CDR3 DNA follows: TGCGCCAGCAGTGAGCGACAGGGAATGACTGAAGCTTTCTTT. Translating it yields CASSERQGMTEAFF.

The chain combines TRBV18 with TRBJ1-3, with D unclear. Deletions cut 3 bases from V and 4 bases from J, with 7 bases between. Germline CDR1 is KGHSH and CDR2 is LQKENI. The CDR3 runs to 13 residues. CDR3 nucleotide sequence: TGTGCCAGCTCACCTCTCGAGGGAAACACCATATATTTT. Amino acids: CASSPLEGNTIYF.